This entry is about one TCR beta chain. An end of the junction differs from the germline gene, which may be a read error. The repertoire was sequenced with immunoSEQ multiplex PCR; TCRdb's copy has only in-frame clones and lacks some. The table lists roughly 250,000 clones, roughly four fifths of them singletons. Germline V gives CDR1 LGHNT, CDR2 FRNRAP. This CDR3 comprises 13 residues. This entry comes from a study of blood T cell repertoires in COVID-19. This TCR derives from a woman aged 60-75 years with active or convalescent COVID-19. The J gene is TRBJ1-2, the V gene TRBV12-5, with D perhaps matching TRBD1 (6 bases). Sequences were obtained from peripheral blood. The CDR3 nucleotides are TGTGCTAGTGCTTTGGACAGCCATTATGGCTACACCTTC. Translation gives CASALDSHYGYTF. The full variable domain, in which reference TRBV12-5 and TRBJ1-2 provide the parts outside the CDR3, is DARVTQTPRHKVTEMGQEVTMRCQPILGHNTVFWYRQTMMQGLELLAYFRNRAPLDDSGMPKDRFSAEMPDATLATLKIQPSEPRDSAVYFCASALDSHYGYTFGSGTRLTVV.